A single sample gave rise to the 32 T cell receptor beta chains below, sequenced in a study of T cell repertoires in cytomegalovirus infection. Via MiXCR, TCRdb re-called the reads, giving one row per CDR3 protein. Of 570,000 or so distinct CDR3 sequences listed, approximately 40% were seen once; the top ten hold over 45%. Antigen specificity for these receptors is unknown. Source: cultured PBMCs, taken from culture after CMV antigen stimulation. Source of these receptors: a human donor in good health (CMV status not recorded). Some clones in this sample may be carry-over from other donors' samples.

This clonotype was recorded once. The V gene is TRBV5-6, the J gene TRBJ2-1; D unclear. V was shortened by 0 bases and J by 6 bases, with 13 bases between the two germline ends. CDR3 length equals 15 residues. Germline V gene sequence: CDR1 SGHDT, CDR2 YYEEEE. This chain's CDR3 is CASSLGWKSRNEQFF. Written as DNA, the CDR3 is TGTGCCAGCAGCTTGGGGTGGAAGTCTCGCAATGAGCAGTTCTTC.

In this sample, this clonotype turned up a few times. This rearrangement joins TRBV15 to TRBJ2-5, with D possibly matching TRBD2 (7 bases). The CDR3 has 17 amino acids. Germline CDR1 and CDR2: LNHNV and YYDKDF (reference sequence). Trimming stripped 1 base from V and 1 base from J, with 16 bases between. CDR3: CATSRGGGARIQETQYF. The CDR3, as DNA: TGTGCCACCAGCAGAGGTGGGGGGGCCCGTATCCAAGAGACCCAGTACTTC.

This clonotype was counted between two and nine times. V and J are TRBV12-3 or TRBV12-4 and TRBJ1-4, with 10 bases fitting TRBD1. Trimming at V came to 5 bases and at J to 11 bases, leaving 8 bases not matched to a gene. CDR3 length equals 14 residues. CDR3 loop: CASSPRQGADKLFF. Here the CDR3 DNA reads TGTGCCAGCAGTCCCAGACAGGGGGCAGATAAACTGTTTTTT.

The gene calls are TRBV7-8 and TRBJ2-1; possibly TRBD1 for D (5 bases). V shed 3 bases and J shed 0 bases, with 9 bases lying between them. CDR3 length: 15 amino acids. Germline-derived CDR1 and CDR2 are SGHVS and FQNEAQ. DNA for the CDR3: TGTGCCAGCAGCTTCGACAGTCGCTCCTACAATGAGCAGTTCTTC. Its protein product is CASSFDSRSYNEQFF.

The chain couples TRBV12-3 or TRBV12-4 to TRBJ2-1; 9 bases are shared with TRBD2. V was clipped by 7 bases and J by 7 bases; unmatched bases: 14. The length of the CDR3 is 16 residues. In nucleotides, the CDR3 is TGTGCCAGCACCCGGGCCCATGCGGGGGGGCGGAATGAGCAGTTCTTC. Residues: CASTRAHAGGRNEQFF.

This clonotype showed up many times. The rearrangement uses TRBV7-2 and TRBJ2-7, with D possibly being TRBD2 (6 bases). Germline V CDR1 and CDR2: SGHTA, FQGNSA. Trimming pared 1 base from V and 5 bases from J, leaving 15 bases between. The CDR3 totals 15 residues. This chain's CDR3 is CASSLVAALGNEQYF. The CDR3 DNA reads TGTGCCAGCAGCTTAGTAGCGGCGCTTGGGAACGAGCAGTACTTC.

The chain carries TRBV7-4 and TRBJ2-7; D is perhaps TRBD1 (6 bases). The CDR3 runs 13 residues. CDR1 is SGHVT and CDR2 is SQSDAQ in the germline V gene. DNA for the CDR3: TGTGCGACCGGGACACAAACATCCTACGAGCAGTACTTC. Its protein is CATGTQTSYEQYF.

This clonotype was observed a single time. V gene TRBV6-8 combines with J gene TRBJ2-5; D ambiguous. The V and J ends lost 7 bases and 5 bases respectively, with 20 bases between them. The CDR3 covers 15 residues. The germline gives CDR1 MNHGY, CDR2 SAAAGT. The CDR3 loop is CASNDGILTRETQYF. CDR3 nucleotide sequence: TGTGCCAGCAACGATGGGATTCTGACGAGGGAGACCCAGTACTTC.

The rearrangement links TRBV11-2 to TRBJ2-5, with 11 nucleotides matching TRBD2. The germline V gene encodes CDR1 SGHAT and CDR2 FQNNGV. This CDR3 contains 16 residues. V was pared by 4 bases and J by 3 bases, with 7 bases of the junction left unmatched. The CDR3 sequence: CASSSGLAVPKETQYF. The CDR3 DNA reads as TGTGCCAGCAGCTCGGGACTAGCGGTTCCTAAAGAGACCCAGTACTTC.

V usage is TRBV10-3 and J usage is TRBJ2-5, with TRBD1 matching 7 bases. This CDR3 contains 14 residues. CDR1 ENHRY and CDR2 SYGVKD come from the germline V gene. The J segment lost 5 bases and the V segment lost 4 bases, leaving 7 bases of the junction unmatched. CDR3 sequence: CAISAQGPQETQYF. CDR3 bases: TGTGCCATCAGTGCACAGGGGCCGCAGGAGACCCAGTACTTC.

This clonotype was seen more than once but under ten times. The chain employs TRBV6-1 and TRBJ2-5; no reliable D call. V lost 3 bases to trimming and J lost 5 bases, with 13 bases between them. Germline V gene lookup returns CDR1 MNHNS and CDR2 SASEGT. CDR3 length: 14 residues. The CDR3 is CASSDVALSETQYF. CDR3 bases: TGTGCCAGCAGTGACGTAGCCCTCTCCGAGACCCAGTACTTC.

This clonotype was seen repeatedly, ten times or more. The genes are TRBV7-2 and TRBJ1-4; tentative D call: TRBD1 (6 bases). Deletions cut 5 bases from V and 7 bases from J, with 17 bases between. Germline values: CDR1 SGHTA, CDR2 FQGNSA. This CDR3 has 15 amino acids. The CDR3 loop is CASSPNGGMAEKLFF. The CDR3 coding sequence is TGTGCCAGCAGCCCGAACGGGGGCATGGCTGAAAAACTGTTTTTT.

This clonotype was counted between two and nine times. The V call is TRBV7-9, the J call TRBJ1-5; D perhaps matches TRBD1 (6 bases). The CDR3 runs 15 residues. Germline lookup yields CDR1 SEHNR and CDR2 FQNEAQ (reference sequence). Trimming shortened V by 5 bases and J by 2 bases, and 13 bases separated the two germline ends. CDR3 nucleotides: TGTGCCAGCAGCCTGACAGGTAGTGGCAATCAGCCCCAGCATTTT. Protein sequence: CASSLTGSGNQPQHF.

In its sample, this clonotype was seen a few times. The chain uses TRBV7-2 and TRBJ2-3, with 9 bases aligning to TRBD2. J gave up 0 bases and V 2 bases, and 6 bases lay outside the gene matches. CDR3 size: 17 residues. Germline V gene sequence: CDR1 SGHTA, CDR2 FQGNSA. The CDR3 region is CASSLMGLAGSTDTQYF. For the CDR3, the DNA is TGTGCCAGCAGCTTAATGGGGCTAGCGGGAAGCACAGATACGCAGTATTTT.

The chain has TRBV28 and TRBJ2-6, with unresolved D. CDR3 length: 16 amino acids. Germline-derived CDR1 and CDR2 are MDHEN and SYDVKM. Trimming took 5 bases from V and 4 from J, leaving 15 bases between them. CDR3 DNA: TGTGCCAGCAGTCTCTCGTTGGACGACGGGGCCAACGTCCTGACTTTC. Translated: CASSLSLDDGANVLTF.

V and J are TRBV15 and TRBJ1-1, with D unclear. Germline V gives CDR1 LNHNV, CDR2 YYDKDF (reference sequence). CDR3 size: 11 residues. Between the trimmed V and J ends, which lost 11 bases and 3 bases, there was a span of 10 bases. The CDR3 bases are TGTGCCGTCAGTGGGGACACTGAAGCTTTCTTT. Translated: CAVSGDTEAFF.

There are a few counts of this clonotype. This chain links TRBV7-2 with TRBJ2-3; TRBD2 matches at 7 bases. V dropped 6 bases and J dropped 10; count of bases not matched to a gene: 4. The CDR3 is 11 amino acids. Germline CDR1 and CDR2: SGHTA and FQGNSA. CDR3 bases: TGTGCCAGCAGTCGGGGGGTAGCGCAGTATTTT. Its protein is CASSRGVAQYF.

Only a few counts were recorded for this clonotype. V and J are TRBV7-2 and TRBJ2-7; D might be TRBD2 (6 bases). V was clipped by 1 base and J by 7 bases, with 11 bases between them. Germline lookup yields CDR1 SGHTA and CDR2 FQGNSA. The CDR3 is 13 residues long. The CDR3 coding sequence is TGTGCCAGCAGCTTAGGGCATGGGGGGGAGCAGTACTTC. It is translated as CASSLGHGGEQYF.

J is TRBJ1-1 and V is TRBV20-1, with D possibly TRBD1 on 6 matching bases. Germline V gives CDR1 DFQATT, CDR2 SNEGSKA (reference sequence). The CDR3 loop spans 16 amino acids. V was shortened by 2 bases and J by 4 bases, with 20 bases between the two germline ends. The CDR3 coding sequence is TGCAGTGCTAGACCCGGGACACCCCCTGCAGGCACTGAAGCTTTCTTT. As protein: CSARPGTPPAGTEAFF.

The chain couples TRBV4-1 to TRBJ1-2, with D possibly TRBD1 on 5 matching bases. The CDR3 covers 16 residues. Trimming removed 8 bases from V and 1 base from J, with 20 bases in between. Germline lookup yields CDR1 MGHRA and CDR2 YSYEKL. The CDR3 DNA is TGCGCCAGCCGAGTTAGCCGCAGGGAGAGTAACTATGGCTACACCTTC. Translated: CASRVSRRESNYGYTF.

V and J are TRBV7-9 and TRBJ2-3; D unresolved. This CDR3 is 12 amino acids long. CDR1 and CDR2 from the germline V gene are SEHNR and FQNEAQ (reference sequence). CDR3 DNA: TGTGCTCAAACGCCAGGCACAGATACGCAGTATTTT. As protein: CAQTPGTDTQYF.

This clonotype turned up a few times. CDR3 in DNA: TGCGCCAGCAGCCAAGTAGCAGTAACTAGCACAGATACGCAGTATTTT. Translated: CASSQVAVTSTDTQYF. The chain links TRBV4-3 to TRBJ2-3; D ambiguous. V was pared by 1 base and J by 0 bases, with 11 bases between. The CDR3 covers 16 residues. Germline V gives CDR1 LGHNA, CDR2 YSLEER.

A few counts support this clonotype. The genes are TRBV7-2 and TRBJ2-7, with D tentatively TRBD2 (5 bases). V dropped 5 bases and J dropped 5 bases, with 16 bases sitting between them. CDR1 and CDR2 (germline): SGHTA, FQGNSA. The CDR3 is 14 residues long. Written as DNA, the CDR3 is TGTGCCAGCAGCCCCCGGAGGTCCCTCCACGAGCAGTACTTC. Its protein is CASSPRRSLHEQYF.

This clonotype appeared a few times. J is TRBJ2-3 and V is TRBV6-6, with 10 bases aligning to TRBD2. The CDR3 runs to 15 residues. CDR1 MNHNY and CDR2 SVGAGI come from the germline V gene (reference sequence). The V segment lost 8 bases and the J segment 0 bases; nucleotides outside the gene matches: 5. CDR3: CASQGLAKSTDTQYF. The CDR3, as DNA: TGTGCCAGCCAGGGACTAGCGAAAAGCACAGATACGCAGTATTTT.

The rearrangement links TRBV19 to TRBJ1-3; no definite D call. The CDR3 covers 16 residues. In germline, CDR1 is LNHDA, CDR2 SQIVND (reference sequence). V was cut by 3 bases and J by 0 bases, with 12 bases left in between. CDR3 region: CASSIGYRSSGNTIYF. The DNA of the CDR3 is TGTGCCAGTAGTATCGGTTACAGAAGCTCTGGAAACACCATATATTTT.

The genes are TRBV5-1 and TRBJ2-1; 10 bases match TRBD1. The J segment lost 7 bases and the V segment lost 1 base, leaving 8 bases of the junction unmatched. The CDR3 runs 16 residues. The V gene's germline CDR1 is SGHRS and CDR2 YFSETQ. The CDR3 DNA reads TGCGCCAGCAGCTTGTCTGGGACAGGGGTGAGAAATGAGCAGTTCTTC. It specifies CASSLSGTGVRNEQFF.

The chain recombines TRBV20-1 with TRBJ2-5; D possibly corresponds to TRBD2 (5 bases). Germline assignment: CDR1 DFQATT and CDR2 SNEGSKA (reference sequence). The CDR3 length is 14 residues. The V and J ends lost 0 bases and 4 bases respectively, with 12 bases between them. CDR3 nucleotides: TGCAGTGCTAGAGATGGGTCTGAGGGAGAGACCCAGTACTTC. Amino acids: CSARDGSEGETQYF.

This clonotype has at least ten counts. V and J are TRBV7-2 and TRBJ2-1, with a tentative D call TRBD2 (5 bases). The CDR3 runs 15 residues. The V end was cut by 0 bases, the J end by 3 bases, with 9 bases between. Looked up from germline, CDR1 is SGHTA and CDR2 is FQGNSA. The chain's CDR3 is CASSLAAGNYNEQFF. The DNA of the CDR3 is TGTGCCAGCAGCTTAGCGGCCGGGAACTACAATGAGCAGTTCTTC.

This chain connects TRBV30 to TRBJ2-3, with 9 bases aligning to TRBD1. The germline gives CDR1 GTSNPN, CDR2 SVGIG (reference sequence). This CDR3 has 12 residues. V trimming: 5 bases; J trimming: 7 bases; junction bases outside the gene matches: 4. The CDR3: CAWVTGGNTQYF. CDR3 nucleotides: TGTGCCTGGGTGACAGGGGGAAATACGCAGTATTTT. The full variable domain, completed using reference TRBV30 and TRBJ2-3, is SQTIHQWPATLVQPVGSPLSLECTVEGTSNPNLYWYRQAAGRGLQLLFYSVGIGQISSEVPQNLSASRPQDRQFILSSKKLLLSDSGFYLCAWVTGGNTQYFGPGTRLTVL.

The table lists this clonotype with a few counts. The genes are TRBV7-9 and TRBJ2-1; tentative D call: TRBD2 (5 bases). Trimming pared 3 bases from V and 4 bases from J, leaving 10 bases between. The CDR3 has 14 amino acids. CDR1 and CDR2 from the germline V gene are SEHNR and FQNEAQ (reference sequence). The chain's CDR3 is CASSFSGLYNEQFF. DNA of the CDR3: TGTGCCAGCAGCTTCAGTGGACTTTACAATGAGCAGTTCTTC.

This chain connects TRBV27 to TRBJ2-7; TRBD2 matches 9 bases. The trim removed 6 bases at V and 4 bases at J, leaving 10 bases unmatched. The germline gives CDR1 MNHEY, CDR2 SMNVEV (reference sequence). The CDR3 sequence is 15 residues long. DNA for the CDR3: TGTGCCAGCAGGAGTAGCGGGAGCGGGATGTACGAGCAGTACTTC. Translating it yields CASRSSGSGMYEQYF.

This clonotype was observed a handful of times. The rearrangement uses TRBV12-3 or TRBV12-4 and TRBJ2-3; D not certain. V dropped 6 bases and J dropped 11 bases, with 15 bases sitting between them. The CDR3 runs to 12 residues. In nucleotides, the CDR3 is TGTGCCAGCAGCCAGACGGCCCTACTGCAGTATTTT. It translates to CASSQTALLQYF.